This TCR beta chain was identified in a study of CD8+CD57+ T cells in acquired aplastic anemia. Study overall: The mean DNA yield obtained from sorted CD4+ and CD8+ cells came to approximately 3.2 ug. Study conclusions and caveats: In common between the patients and the controls were nearly 30 CD8+ CDR3 sequences. Patient and control CD8+ Simpson's diversity was not significantly different.

Trimming removed 3 bases at V and 2 bases at J, with 16 bases between. This CDR3 has 16 amino acids. Germline CDR1 reads SGHDT; CDR2 reads YYEEEE. Researchers used genomic DNA as the template to profile TCR beta VDJ and CDR3. In TCRdb, the reads were re-called with MiXCR into one record per CDR3 protein. There are 150,000 to 200,000 distinct CDR3 sequences in the sample; 64% occur only once, and 40% to 55% lies in the top ten. This clonotype was recorded many times. The antigen remains undetermined. The specimen was sorted CD4+, CD8+, or CD8+CD57+ T cells (not recorded which) from PBMCs. This clonotype originated in a human donor with severe aplastic anemia or a healthy control (not recorded which). The chain joins TRBV5-6 to TRBJ2-3; possible D gene TRBD2, 6 bases. The CDR3 loop reads CASSSKVAGFTDTQYF. CDR3 nucleotides: TGTGCCAGCAGCTCGAAGGTGGCGGGATTCACAGATACGCAGTATTTT. Looking up the rest from reference TRBV5-6 and TRBJ2-3 gives the full variable domain: DAGVTQSPTHLIKTRGQQVTLRCSPKSGHDTVSWYQQALGQGPQFIFQYYEEEERQRGNFPDRFSGHQFPNYSSELNVNALLLGDSALYLCASSSKVAGFTDTQYFGPGTRLTVL.